These 23 T cell receptor beta chains were sequenced from one sample in a study of blood T cells in healthy people across ages. The use of a sample-barcoded 5' primer and a J-beta primer mix characterized a second PCR of about 7 to 12 cycles. TCRdb re-derived calls from the 5' RACE reads in MiXCR, one entry per CDR3 protein. The profile shows over 950,000 distinct CDR3 sequences, roughly two fifths of them singletons. Sequencing was done on a sample of blood. The receptors derive from a young man in good health.

The chain joins TRBV25-1 to TRBJ2-1; 9 positions agree with TRBD2. CDR1 is MGHDK and CDR2 is SYGVNS in the germline V gene. The CDR3 runs to 17 residues. V shed 7 bases and J 4 bases; nucleotides not matched to a gene: 14. CDR3 residues: CASTGSQGLAAYNEQFF. For the CDR3, the DNA is TGTGCCAGCACCGGCAGCCAGGGACTAGCAGCTTACAATGAGCAGTTCTTC.

This clonotype turned up a few times. The V and J genes are TRBV6-6 and TRBJ2-4; D call uncertain. Germline V gene data show CDR1 as MNHNY and CDR2 as SVGAGI (reference sequence). CDR3 size: 13 residues. With 8 bases removed from V and 15 bases from J, the gap between germline ends came to 23 bases. The CDR3 DNA follows: TGTGCCAGCGGTTCCCCCAGTGGTTTCCGCCCGTACTTC. Its translation is CASGSPSGFRPYF.

The J gene is TRBJ1-4, the V gene TRBV20-1, with D perhaps matching TRBD1 (6 bases). The V gene lost 6 bases and the J gene lost 9 bases, with 17 bases spanning the gap. CDR1 and CDR2 from the germline V gene are DFQATT and SNEGSKA (reference sequence). The CDR3 extends over 13 amino acids. The CDR3 nucleotides are TGCAGTGCCACCCTACAGGGCTCAAAAAAACTGTTTTTT. Translated, it gives CSATLQGSKKLFF.

This clonotype was counted at least ten times. The chain is built from TRBV20-1 and TRBJ2-6; 8 bases fit TRBD1. The germline V gene encodes CDR1 DFQATT and CDR2 SNEGSKA (reference sequence). This CDR3 has 18 amino acids. J gave up 0 bases and V 0 bases, and 7 bases lay outside the gene matches. The CDR3 loop is CSARDYRDRLSGANVLTF. The CDR3 DNA is TGCAGTGCTAGAGATTACCGGGACAGGCTCTCTGGGGCCAACGTCCTGACTTTC.

This clonotype was observed a handful of times. This chain uses TRBV7-9 with TRBJ1-1; D gene ambiguous. Trimming pared 2 bases from V and 5 bases from J, leaving 9 bases between. This CDR3 is 13 amino acids long. From germline, CDR1 is SEHNR and CDR2 FQNEAQ (reference sequence). The CDR3 spells CASSLNGVTEAFF. Here the CDR3 DNA reads TGTGCCAGCAGCTTAAACGGAGTGACTGAAGCTTTCTTT.

In this sample, this clonotype turned up once. This chain uses TRBV20-1 with TRBJ2-3, with 9 positions matching TRBD2. J lost 9 bases, V lost 3 bases, and 16 bases had no gene match. CDR1 is DFQATT and CDR2 is SNEGSKA in the germline V gene (reference sequence). This CDR3 has 16 amino acids. CDR3 bases: TGCAGTGCTAGTCCCCCCGGCGGGGGGGCTCTTGGCACGCAGTATTTT. As protein: CSASPPGGGALGTQYF.

The gene calls are TRBV6-2 or TRBV6-3 and TRBJ1-5; no reliable D call. The germline V gene has CDR1 MNHEY and CDR2 SVGEGT. The CDR3 sequence is 15 residues long. Trimming pared 3 bases from V and 0 bases from J, leaving 9 bases between. This chain's CDR3 is CASSYRAVSNQPQHF. Written as DNA, the CDR3 is TGTGCCAGCAGTTATCGGGCGGTTAGCAATCAGCCCCAGCATTTT.

The V call is TRBV6-6, the J call TRBJ2-7, with D maybe TRBD1 (6 bases). The germline gives CDR1 MNHNY, CDR2 SVGAGI (reference sequence). The CDR3 sequence is 15 residues long. The V end lost 4 bases, the J end lost 2 bases, and 15 bases lay between the germline ends. This CDR3 is CASSLHRVTTYEQYF. The CDR3 DNA reads as TGTGCCAGCAGTTTGCACAGGGTGACAACCTACGAGCAGTACTTC.

With regard to this clonotype: The germline gene is not matched at one end of the junction; a read error may be the cause. J is TRBJ2-6 and V is TRBV12-3 or TRBV12-4; 7 bases align to TRBD1. CDR3 length equals 15 residues. The CDR3 is CASSFRQGGANVPTF. The CDR3 DNA sequence: TGTGCCAGCAGTTTCCGACAGGGTGGGGCCAACGTCCCGACTTTC.

The chain uses TRBV9 and TRBJ2-3, with D perhaps TRBD1 (6 bases). The CDR3 consists of 12 residues. Germline lookup yields CDR1 SGDLS and CDR2 YYNGEE. V lost 6 bases, J lost 7 bases, and 12 bases lay in between. The CDR3 reads CASNRGGYTQYF. The CDR3 DNA reads TGTGCCAGCAACAGAGGGGGTTATACGCAGTATTTT.

This chain joins TRBV12-3 or TRBV12-4 and TRBJ2-3, with 8 bases aligning to TRBD1. V was clipped by 6 bases and J by 6 bases; unmatched bases: 8. The CDR3 is 14 residues long. This CDR3 reads CASRIDRGWDTQYF. CDR3 DNA sequence: TGTGCCAGCAGGATTGACAGGGGCTGGGATACGCAGTATTTT.

J is TRBJ1-2 and V is TRBV6-5; D is undetermined. V shed 5 bases and J shed 7 bases, with 14 bases lying between them. The CDR3 consists of 13 residues. The V gene's germline CDR1 is MNHEY and CDR2 SVGAGI. The CDR3 coding sequence is TGTGCCAGCAGTCTAAGGATGGGGTGTGGCTACACCTTC. It codes for CASSLRMGCGYTF.

This clonotype has just a few counts. The chain carries TRBV15 and TRBJ1-5; D is uncertain. The CDR3 consists of 13 residues. Germline CDR1 and CDR2: LNHNV and YYDKDF (reference sequence). V dropped 0 bases and J dropped 7 bases, with 7 bases sitting between them. CDR3 in amino acids: CATSRDVRQPQHF. In nucleotides, the CDR3 is TGTGCCACCAGCAGAGATGTGAGACAGCCCCAGCATTTT. Full variable domain (remainder filled in from reference TRBV15 and TRBJ1-5): DAMVIQNPRYQVTQFGKPVTLSCSQTLNHNVMYWYQQKSSQAPKLLFHYYDKDFNNEADTPDNFQSRRPNTSFCFLDIRSPGLGDTAMYLCATSRDVRQPQHFGDGTRLSIL.

This clonotype was picked up a small number of times. The rearrangement uses TRBV6-2 or TRBV6-3 and TRBJ2-7, with TRBD1 as a possible D gene (5 bases). The CDR3 runs to 15 residues. The V gene's germline CDR1 is MNHEY and CDR2 SVGEGT. V lost 0 bases and J 3 bases, leaving 12 bases between the germline ends. CDR3: CASSYSGRDVYEQYF. The CDR3 DNA is TGTGCCAGCAGTTACTCGGGCAGGGATGTCTACGAGCAGTACTTC.

V and J are TRBV20-1 and TRBJ1-2; D perhaps matches TRBD1 (6 bases). The CDR3 sequence is 13 residues long. Trimming removed 2 bases at V and 4 bases at J, with 11 bases between. From germline, CDR1 is DFQATT and CDR2 SNEGSKA (reference sequence). The CDR3 here is CSARRQEGYGYTF. DNA of the CDR3: TGCAGTGCTAGACGACAGGAGGGCTATGGCTACACCTTC.

The rearrangement links TRBV30 to TRBJ1-1; D unclear. The CDR3 is made up of 12 amino acids. Germline V gene lookup returns CDR1 GTSNPN and CDR2 SVGIG (reference sequence). Trimming took off 5 bases at V and 8 bases at J, with 15 bases between the two ends. CDR3 bases: TGTGCCTGGCTTCCTTCTTCAGGAGAAGCTTTCTTT. Its translation is CAWLPSSGEAFF.

The chain recombines TRBV5-6 with TRBJ2-1, with TRBD1 identical over 10 bases. The CDR3 is 15 residues long. The germline V gene encodes CDR1 SGHDT and CDR2 YYEEEE. The V segment lost 2 bases and the J segment 3 bases; nucleotides outside the gene matches: 2. CDR3 amino acids: CASSFGDRGYNEQFF. CDR3 nucleotides: TGTGCCAGCAGCTTTGGGGACAGGGGCTACAATGAGCAGTTCTTC.

The chain uses TRBV4-1 and TRBJ1-4; a possible D gene is TRBD1 (6 bases). This CDR3 has 15 residues. Germline V gene data show CDR1 as MGHRA and CDR2 as YSYEKL. V was shortened by 3 bases and J by 8 bases, with 16 bases between the two germline ends. The CDR3 region is CASSHTGTRWEKLFF. For the CDR3, the DNA is TGCGCCAGCAGCCATACCGGGACACGGTGGGAAAAACTGTTTTTT.

CDR3 sequence: CSVGGTGEIDTQYF. For the CDR3, the DNA is TGCAGCGTTGGTGGGACAGGGGAGATAGATACGCAGTATTTT. The rearrangement joins TRBV29-1 to TRBJ2-3; 10 bases align to TRBD1. The CDR3 contains 14 residues. The V and J ends lost 4 bases and 5 bases, in that order; junction bases with no gene match: 6. The germline V gene encodes CDR1 SQVTM and CDR2 ANQGSEA.

Of note for this clonotype: A much bigger clone sits one base away, suggesting this may be a read error. The genes are TRBV12-3 or TRBV12-4 and TRBJ2-1; the D call may be TRBD1 or TRBD2 (5 bases each). The CDR3 is 13 amino acids. The germline V and J ends were trimmed by 5 bases and 13 bases, with 18 bases remaining between them. In nucleotides, the CDR3 is TGTGCCAGCAGTCCCGGGGCGCAAGAGACCCAGTTCTTC. It codes for CASSPGAQETQFF.

This clonotype appeared many times. This chain joins TRBV20-1 and TRBJ1-1; D is perhaps TRBD1 (5 bases). Germline V gene lookup returns CDR1 DFQATT and CDR2 SNEGSKA (reference sequence). V lost 6 bases and J lost 3, with 11 bases in between. This CDR3 is 12 amino acids long. CDR3 in DNA: TGCAGTGCAGCAGGGCGAGACACTGAAGCTTTCTTT. It translates to CSAAGRDTEAFF.

Points on this clonotype: A much larger clone lies a single base off, so this may be a read error. The chain has TRBV4-3 and TRBJ2-4; D is undetermined. CDR1 and CDR2 from the germline V gene are LGHNA and YSLEER. V shed 1 base and J shed 0 bases, with 22 bases lying between them. The CDR3 is 20 residues long. CDR3 nucleotides: TGCGCCAGCAGCCAAGCGCCGACGAAGCAAAGGACCTTAGCCAAAAACATTCAGTACTTC. This codes for CASSQAPTKQRTLAKNIQYF.

This clonotype was seen more than once but under ten times. V gene TRBV6-6 combines with J gene TRBJ2-5; no reliable D call. Between the trimmed V and J ends, which lost 0 bases and 5 bases, there was a span of 4 bases. Germline V gene lookup returns CDR1 MNHNY and CDR2 SVGAGI (reference sequence). This CDR3 has 12 residues. The CDR3 sequence: CASSYSYETQYF. CDR3 DNA sequence: TGTGCCAGCAGTTACTCATACGAGACCCAGTACTTC.